This entry lists 30 T cell receptor beta chains sequenced from one sample in a study of shared clonotypes between healthy human individuals. Naivety among CD8 cells was defined by CD45RO negativity and positive CCR7 selection, thereby excluding terminally differentiated effector memory CD45RA+ cells. The protocol was immunoSEQ multiplex PCR, while the TCRdb copy is restricted to in-frame clones and leaves out a portion. The sample lists fewer than 1 million clones, about 96% occurring once. The material sequenced was naive CD8+ T cells sorted from blood. These receptors all stem from a man aged 30 to 39 in good health.

Written as DNA, the CDR3 is TGCGCCAGCAGCCAAGATTTAGCGGGAGGCCAAGGACTTTACGAGCAGTACTTC. It encodes CASSQDLAGGQGLYEQYF. This chain joins TRBV4-1 and TRBJ2-7; 10 bases map to TRBD2. Trimming cost V 0 bases and J 4 bases; bases outside gene matches: 12. The length of the CDR3 is 18 residues. Germline V gene sequence: CDR1 MGHRA, CDR2 YSYEKL.

The chain couples TRBV10-3 to TRBJ2-6, with no clear D. The germline CDR1 and CDR2 sequences are ENHRY and SYGVKD. Trimming left V 10 bases short and J 2 bases short, with 12 bases between. This CDR3 region has 14 residues. DNA of the CDR3: TGTGCCACCCCATCAATGGCTGGGGCCAACGTCCTGACTTTC. This gives the protein CATPSMAGANVLTF.

The V call is TRBV7-9, the J call TRBJ2-1; a possible D gene is TRBD2 (6 bases). V was trimmed by 1 base and J by 7 bases, leaving 11 bases between them. Germline V gene sequence: CDR1 SEHNR, CDR2 FQNEAQ (reference sequence). CDR3 length: 14 amino acids. CDR3 in DNA: TGTGCCAGCAGCTTAGGCGGGACCCTTAATGAGCAGTTCTTC. Translated: CASSLGGTLNEQFF.

This clone was seen a handful of times. The sample carries other DNA sequences with the same CDR3. The gene calls are TRBV4-3 and TRBJ2-1; D is uncertain. The germline V gene has CDR1 LGHNA and CDR2 YSLEER. There are 12 residues in the CDR3. Trimming pared 1 base from V and 7 bases from J, leaving 5 bases between. CDR3 sequence (DNA): TGCGCCAGCAGCCAAGCCGGAAATGAGCAGTTCTTC. Translated, it gives CASSQAGNEQFF.

The chain combines TRBV28 with TRBJ2-7, with 7 bases identical to TRBD1. This CDR3 has 14 residues. The germline V gene encodes CDR1 MDHEN and CDR2 SYDVKM. V lost 5 bases to trimming and J lost 3 bases; unmatched junction nucleotides: 7. CDR3 protein: CASSPYRGHYEQYF. CDR3 sequence (DNA): TGTGCCAGCAGTCCCTACAGGGGCCACTACGAGCAGTACTTC.

CDR3 coding DNA: TGTGCCAGCAGCCAGTTCGGTGACTACAATGAGCAGTTCTTC. Translated: CASSQFGDYNEQFF. The chain couples TRBV14 to TRBJ2-1; D remains unclear. The V end lost 3 bases, the J end lost 3 bases, and 9 bases lay between the germline ends. In germline, CDR1 is SGHDN, CDR2 FVKESK. The CDR3 spans 14 residues.

The chain couples TRBV7-6 to TRBJ2-1, with D possibly TRBD2 on 5 matching bases. The ends were cut back, 1 base at V and 3 bases at J, with 7 bases in the middle. The CDR3 contains 14 residues. CDR1 and CDR2 (germline): SGHVS, FNYEAQ. The CDR3 nucleotides read TGTGCCAGCAGCTTAGTGGGAGACTACAATGAGCAGTTCTTC. Residues: CASSLVGDYNEQFF.

Of note for this clone: Mismatch with germline at one junction end may stem from a read error. This sequence joins TRBV25-1 and TRBJ2-1; TRBD1 matches 8 bases. This CDR3 is built from 14 residues. Germline-derived CDR1 and CDR2 are MGHDK and SYGVNS. CDR3: CASGRRRTGSSMVF. CDR3 nucleotides: TGTGCCAGCGGTAGGAGGAGGACAGGGTCCTCAATGGTCTTC. The variable domain in full, with the rest retrieved from reference TRBV25-1 and TRBJ2-1, is EADIYQTPRYLVIGTGKKITLECSQTMGHDKMYWYQQDPGMELHLIHYSYGVNSTEKGDLSSESTVSRIRTEHFPLTLESARPSHTSQYLCASGRRRTGSSMVFGPGTRLTVL.

V and J are TRBV29-1 and TRBJ2-5; TRBD2 is a possible D gene (5 bases). Per the germline V gene, CDR1 is SQVTM and CDR2 is ANQGSEA. CDR3 length: 11 amino acids. With 3 bases removed from V and 5 bases from J, the gap between germline ends came to 7 bases. CDR3: CSVEGDETQYF. For the CDR3, the DNA is TGCAGCGTTGAGGGAGATGAGACCCAGTACTTC.

This sequence joins TRBV29-1 and TRBJ2-5; D gene ambiguous. Deletions cut 3 bases from V and 5 bases from J, with 13 bases between. Germline-derived CDR1 and CDR2 are SQVTM and ANQGSEA. The CDR3 runs to 13 residues. In nucleotides, the CDR3 is TGCAGCGTTGACGTTGGGGTGCGGGAGACCCAGTACTTC. It encodes CSVDVGVRETQYF.

The chain couples TRBV7-9 to TRBJ2-7, with TRBD1 as a possible D gene (5 bases). The CDR3 totals 15 residues. CDR1 is SEHNR and CDR2 is FQNEAQ in the germline V gene (reference sequence). Trimming cost V 0 bases and J 1 base, with 10 bases left between them. The CDR3 sequence: CASSLAQGWSYEQYF. For the CDR3, the DNA is TGTGCCAGCAGCTTAGCCCAGGGTTGGTCCTACGAGCAGTACTTC.

The chain is built from TRBV27 and TRBJ2-7; TRBD2 matches 11 bases. V lost 7 bases and J lost 4; bases outside the gene matches: 6. This CDR3 is built from 14 residues. Germline loops: CDR1 MNHEY, CDR2 SMNVEV (reference sequence). The CDR3 sequence: CASTPTSGSYEQYF. CDR3 nucleotide sequence: TGTGCCAGCACCCCAACTAGCGGGAGTTACGAGCAGTACTTC.

A word on this clone: Different DNA sequences within this sample yield the same CDR3. V is TRBV27 and J is TRBJ2-7, with a possible D match to TRBD1 (5 bases). The CDR3 sequence is 13 residues long. V was shortened by 3 bases and J by 4 bases, with 10 bases between the two germline ends. The germline V gene encodes CDR1 MNHEY and CDR2 SMNVEV (reference sequence). The chain's CDR3 is CASSFGAVYEQYF. In DNA, the CDR3 is TGTGCCAGCAGTTTTGGGGCGGTGTACGAGCAGTACTTC.

The chain joins TRBV4-3 to TRBJ2-1; TRBD1 matches 9 bases. J lost 0 bases, V lost 0 bases, and 0 bases had no gene match. Germline loops: CDR1 LGHNA, CDR2 YSLEER. This CDR3 is built from 16 residues. The CDR3: CASSQETGGSYNEQFF. The CDR3 DNA reads as TGCGCCAGCAGCCAAGAGACAGGGGGCTCCTACAATGAGCAGTTCTTC.

This CDR3 reads CASSLVGTINEQFF. DNA for the CDR3: TGTGCCAGCAGCTTGGTGGGGACTATCAATGAGCAGTTCTTC. The rearrangement joins TRBV5-6 to TRBJ2-1; 7 bases fit TRBD2. The V and J ends lost 0 bases and 6 bases, in that order; junction bases with no gene match: 3. Germline loops: CDR1 SGHDT, CDR2 YYEEEE. The CDR3 length is 14 residues.

About this clone: Other DNA sequences in this specimen translate into the identical CDR3. The chain couples TRBV5-1 to TRBJ2-7, with D unclear. With 2 bases removed from V and 1 base from J, the gap between germline ends came to 4 bases. The CDR3 totals 12 residues. Germline lookup yields CDR1 SGHRS and CDR2 YFSETQ. The CDR3 nucleotides are TGCGCCAGCAGCTTAGAGTCCTACGAGCAGTACTTC. This translates into CASSLESYEQYF.

The V and J genes are TRBV5-1 and TRBJ1-1; D unresolved. Trimming shortened V by 4 bases and J by 1 base, and 11 bases separated the two germline ends. Germline CDR1 and CDR2: SGHRS and YFSETQ. This CDR3 comprises 14 residues. The CDR3 spells CASSLLTPNTEAFF. CDR3 coding DNA: TGCGCCAGCAGCCTTCTGACACCGAACACTGAAGCTTTCTTT.

The chain couples TRBV6-1 to TRBJ2-7; D gene unclear. This CDR3 is 14 amino acids long. Deletions cut 4 bases from V and 4 bases from J, with 14 bases between. CDR1 and CDR2 from the germline V gene are MNHNS and SASEGT. CDR3 loop: CASSVAVGFYEQYF. DNA of the CDR3: TGTGCCAGCAGTGTGGCTGTGGGGTTTTACGAGCAGTACTTC.

This chain uses TRBV11-2 with TRBJ1-4, with D tentatively TRBD1 (6 bases). This CDR3 region has 16 residues. The germline V gene encodes CDR1 SGHAT and CDR2 FQNNGV. V lost 1 base and J 7 bases, leaving 16 bases between the germline ends. The CDR3 DNA follows: TGTGCCAGCAGCTTAGCCCCTCACAGGGTGGTTGAAAAACTGTTTTTT. This encodes CASSLAPHRVVEKLFF. The entire variable domain, with the rest obtained from reference TRBV11-2 and TRBJ1-4, is as follows: EAGVAQSPRYKIIEKRQSVAFWCNPISGHATLYWYQQILGQGPKLLIQFQNNGVVDDSQLPKDRFSAERLKGVDSTLKIQPAKLEDSAVYLCASSLAPHRVVEKLFFGSGTQLSVL.

This chain uses TRBV7-3 with TRBJ2-4; D is ambiguous. Trimming left V 4 bases short and J 10 bases short, with 11 bases between. Germline values: CDR1 SGHTA, CDR2 FQGTGA. The CDR3 totals 12 residues. CDR3 nucleotide sequence: TGTGCCAGCAGCTCTCTCGAGAGTATTCAGTACTTC. This codes for CASSSLESIQYF.

The gene calls are TRBV18 and TRBJ1-1, with 8 bases fitting TRBD1. Germline V lookup: CDR1 KGHSH, CDR2 LQKENI. The ends lost 6 bases at V and 1 base at J; junction bases unmatched: 7. The CDR3 covers 15 residues. This chain's CDR3 is CASSPRDRPNTEAFF. The CDR3 DNA is TGTGCCAGCTCGCCCAGGGACAGGCCGAACACTGAAGCTTTCTTT.

The J gene is TRBJ2-7, the V gene TRBV6-5; 12 bases line up with TRBD2. The CDR3 consists of 15 residues. V lost 6 bases and J lost 0; bases outside the gene matches: 3. Germline loops: CDR1 MNHEY, CDR2 SVGAGI. In DNA form, the CDR3 reads TGTGCCAGCAGCCTAGCGGGAGGGCCCTCCTACGAGCAGTACTTC. Its protein product is CASSLAGGPSYEQYF.

CDR3 nucleotides: TGTGCCAGCAGCTACGGGACAGCCGCGTACAATGAGCAGTTCTTC. Translation gives CASSYGTAAYNEQFF. The V call is TRBV5-6, the J call TRBJ2-1, with 7 bases aligning to TRBD1. Germline CDR1 reads SGHDT; CDR2 reads YYEEEE. This CDR3 is built from 15 residues. After removal of 3 bases from V and 4 bases from J, the junction contained 7 bases not matched to a gene.

This clone appeared a single time. J is TRBJ2-4 and V is TRBV19; TRBD1 matches at 10 bases. Trimming at V came to 7 bases and at J to 5 bases, leaving 8 bases not matched to a gene. Germline V gene data show CDR1 as LNHDA and CDR2 as SQIVND (reference sequence). The CDR3 loop spans 15 amino acids. The DNA for the CDR3 is TGTGCCAGTACCTCGGGAGGGACAGGGGAAAACATTCAGTACTTC. The encoded protein is CASTSGGTGENIQYF.

The chain joins TRBV15 to TRBJ2-1; D perhaps matches TRBD1 (6 bases). Germline V gene sequence: CDR1 LNHNV, CDR2 YYDKDF (reference sequence). CDR3 length equals 15 residues. V lost 5 bases, J lost 7 bases, and 18 bases lay in between. CDR3 residues: CATSLGGVGMNEQFF. In DNA form, the CDR3 reads TGTGCCACCAGCCTAGGGGGAGTGGGGATGAATGAGCAGTTCTTC.

This CDR3 is CAIGPGQSINEKLFF. The CDR3 DNA follows: TGTGCCATCGGTCCGGGACAGAGTATAAATGAAAAACTGTTTTTT. The chain carries TRBV10-3 and TRBJ1-4, with TRBD1 identical over 7 bases. The CDR3 extends over 15 amino acids. Unmatched junction bases numbered 11, after V lost 8 bases and J lost 5 bases. In germline, CDR1 is ENHRY, CDR2 SYGVKD.

This clone was seen once. V usage is TRBV6-5 and J usage is TRBJ2-1, with D perhaps matching TRBD2 (6 bases). The CDR3 has 15 residues. Germline CDR1 reads MNHEY; CDR2 reads SVGAGI. Between the trimmed V and J ends, which lost 2 bases and 5 bases, there was a span of 13 bases. The CDR3 sequence: CASSYRLGRNNEQFF. Here the CDR3 DNA reads TGTGCCAGCAGTTACAGACTAGGCCGAAACAATGAGCAGTTCTTC.

Turning to this clone: This CDR3 is also generated by other DNA sequences in the sample. The V gene is TRBV27, the J gene TRBJ2-1, with D maybe TRBD1 (6 bases). CDR3 length equals 15 residues. Trimming removed 3 bases at V and 0 bases at J, with 9 bases between. Germline V lookup: CDR1 MNHEY, CDR2 SMNVEV (reference sequence). In nucleotides, the CDR3 is TGTGCCAGCAGTTTGGGGGCGAGCTCCTACAATGAGCAGTTCTTC. Its protein product is CASSLGASSYNEQFF.

The chain combines TRBV5-1 with TRBJ2-7, with 9 bases lining up with TRBD1. This CDR3 is 14 amino acids long. CDR1 and CDR2 from the germline V gene are SGHRS and YFSETQ. With 0 bases clipped from V and 4 bases from J, the junction kept 2 bases outside the gene matches. CDR3 nucleotide sequence: TGCGCCAGCAGCTTGGCCGGGACAGGGTACGAGCAGTACTTC. Its protein product is CASSLAGTGYEQYF.

The V call is TRBV7-9, the J call TRBJ2-5, with D tentatively TRBD2 (5 bases). The V end was cut by 3 bases, the J end by 3 bases, with 8 bases between. Germline CDR1 and CDR2: SEHNR and FQNEAQ (reference sequence). This CDR3 has 13 residues. CDR3 residues: CASSFPSKETQYF. In DNA, the CDR3 is TGTGCCAGCAGCTTCCCTAGCAAAGAGACCCAGTACTTC. The full variable domain, completed using reference TRBV7-9 and TRBJ2-5, is DTGVSQNPRHKITKRGQNVTFRCDPISEHNRLYWYRQTLGQGPEFLTYFQNEAQLEKSRLLSDRFSAERPKGSFSTLEIQRTEQGDSAMYLCASSFPSKETQYFGPGTRLLVL.